This T cell receptor (beta chain) was sequenced during a study of blood T cell repertoires in COVID-19. Study overall: Spain, Italy and the United States supplied samples that represented acute and convalescent COVID-19.

In Seattle, patients joined the study during active infection and were tracked longitudinally. The V end lost 0 bases, the J end lost 5 bases, and 7 bases lay between the germline ends. The CDR3 is made up of 13 amino acids. CDR1 GTSNPN and CDR2 SVGIG come from the germline V gene (reference sequence). Original methodology: Amplification of reference gene primers provided the estimated nucleated cell counts. The data were produced by immunoSEQ multiplex PCR, yet TCRdb's version contains in-frame clones alone and is incomplete. Clone size and V and J calls were adopted from that table, with D and trimming inferred from the DNA. The sample has 250,000 or so clones, around 90% seen once; the top ten hold roughly 2%.

The sample was peripheral blood. This clonotype was obtained from a woman in her fifties or sixties with COVID-19, enrolled during active disease. The rearrangement links TRBV30 to TRBJ2-2; D is possibly TRBD1 (5 bases). The CDR3 protein is CAWSVGATGELFF. The CDR3 DNA sequence: TGTGCCTGGAGTGTAGGGGCAACCGGGGAGCTGTTTTTT.